One sample yielded the 18 T cell receptor beta chains listed below, sequenced in a study of human CD8 memory T cell subsets. Researchers made TCR beta libraries via UMI-labeled 5' RACE. TCRdb re-called the 5' RACE reads and shows each CDR3 protein once, DNA omitted. Recorded for this sample: 10,000 to 12,000 distinct CDR3 sequences. Sequences were obtained from CD8+ T cells from PBMCs. These receptors were taken from a human donor in good health.

The gene calls are TRBV6-5 and TRBJ2-7; the D call from TCRdb, TRBD2, cannot be confirmed without DNA. Germline CDR1 and CDR2: MNHEY and SVGAGI. CDR3 size: 14 residues. The CDR3 sequence is CASSYGKLAYEQYF.

The rearrangement joins TRBV24-1 to TRBJ2-1; the TCRdb call, TRBD1, lacks DNA for checking. Germline values: CDR1 KGHDR, CDR2 SFDVKD. The CDR3 spans 16 residues. The CDR3 sequence is CAITLQVADHRGPGFF.

The chain uses TRBV15 and TRBJ2-5. The CDR3 is 16 residues long. The V gene's germline CDR1 is LNHNV and CDR2 YYDKDF (reference sequence). The CDR3 is CATSRRPGKHPETQYF.

This clonotype is identified as medium-sized from frequency. The genes are TRBV5-1 and TRBJ2-3; TCRdb proposes TRBD1, but this gene call is untestable without DNA. CDR3 size: 17 residues. CDR1 SGHRS and CDR2 YFSETQ come from the germline V gene. The CDR3 loop reads CASSSDRRRPSTDTQYF. The variable domain in full, with the rest retrieved from reference TRBV5-1 and TRBJ2-3, is KAGVTQTPRYLIKTRGQQVTLSCSPISGHRSVSWYQQTPGQGLQFLFEYFSETQRNKGNFPGRFSGRQFSNSRSEMNVSTLELGDSALYLCASSSDRRRPSTDTQYFGPGTRLTVL.

The rearrangement joins TRBV6-5 to TRBJ2-7; the D call of TRBD1 rests on TCRdb alone, since no DNA is present to check it. CDR3 length equals 17 residues. Germline V gene lookup returns CDR1 MNHEY and CDR2 SVGAGI. The CDR3: CASSYYRPGTDSYEQYF.

The chain employs TRBV6-1 and TRBJ1-2. The CDR3 is made up of 13 amino acids. Germline-derived CDR1 and CDR2 are MNHNS and SASEGT. Here the CDR3 reads CASYGSKNYGYTF.

V and J are TRBV7-8 and TRBJ1-3; TCRdb's D call, TRBD1, is unchecked because there is no DNA. The CDR3 has 14 residues. Germline V gene lookup returns CDR1 SGHVS and CDR2 FQNEAQ. CDR3 residues: CASSPGTSGNTIYF.

This rearrangement joins TRBV3-2 to TRBJ2-1; the TCRdb D gene call, TRBD2, has no DNA to confirm it. TRBV3-2 is flagged as a pseudogene. This CDR3 comprises 16 residues. CDR3 protein: CASSHQTSLDYNEQFF.

The chain has TRBV20-1 and TRBJ1-2; TCRdb's assignment of TRBD1 cannot be checked, as there is no DNA. CDR1 is DFQATT and CDR2 is SNEGSKA in the germline V gene (reference sequence). The CDR3 runs to 14 residues. CDR3 protein: CSALYPTGRGGYTF.

The J gene is TRBJ1-1, the V gene TRBV7-9; TCRdb's D call of TRBD1 is untestable without DNA. The CDR3 extends over 16 amino acids. Looked up from germline, CDR1 is SEHNR and CDR2 is FQNEAQ (reference sequence). The CDR3 spells CASSVSGPPYDTEAFF.

The chain joins TRBV10-3 to TRBJ2-3; TCRdb reports TRBD2, a call that lacks DNA to check it against. From germline, CDR1 is ENHRY and CDR2 SYGVKD. The CDR3 runs to 17 residues. The CDR3 protein is CAIRDPGTSGAVDTQYF.

The CDR3 region is CASSPSSMGARGPYNEQFF. The chain employs TRBV7-9 and TRBJ2-1; TCRdb's assignment of TRBD1 cannot be checked, as there is no DNA. CDR3 size: 19 residues. CDR1 SEHNR and CDR2 FQNEAQ come from the germline V gene (reference sequence).

CDR3 in amino acids: CASSANLEGTAYGYTF. The chain recombines TRBV10-2 with TRBJ1-2; TCRdb picks TRBD1, but there is no DNA to check that call. The CDR3 has 16 amino acids. Per the germline V gene, CDR1 is WSHSY and CDR2 is SAAADI.

Measured by frequency, this clonotype is medium-sized. V usage is TRBV27 and J usage is TRBJ1-1; TCRdb's D gene call, TRBD1, goes unchecked for lack of DNA. This CDR3 comprises 16 residues. The V gene's germline CDR1 is MNHEY and CDR2 SMNVEV (reference sequence). CDR3 region: CASSSPRTALNTEAFF.

The CDR3: CASSLVPVGEQYF. The chain uses TRBV27 and TRBJ2-7; TCRdb's assignment of TRBD2 cannot be checked, as there is no DNA. The germline CDR1 and CDR2 sequences are MNHEY and SMNVEV (reference sequence). This CDR3 region has 13 residues.

This chain joins TRBV20-1 and TRBJ2-7; TCRdb picks TRBD1, but there is no DNA to check that call. Per germline, CDR1 DFQATT and CDR2 SNEGSKA (reference sequence). The CDR3 extends over 11 amino acids. CDR3: CSAWDHYEQYF.

The rearrangement links TRBV28 to TRBJ2-7; there is no DNA to check the TCRdb D call of TRBD2. The CDR3 has 12 amino acids. Germline CDR1 reads MDHEN; CDR2 reads SYDVKM. The chain's CDR3 is CASSLPGREQYF.

The chain has TRBV7-8 and TRBJ1-2; TCRdb gives TRBD1 as the D gene, but with no DNA this cannot be confirmed. The CDR3 sequence is 15 residues long. Germline CDR1 reads SGHVS; CDR2 reads FQNEAQ. CDR3 amino acids: CASSLGDRVSSGYTF.